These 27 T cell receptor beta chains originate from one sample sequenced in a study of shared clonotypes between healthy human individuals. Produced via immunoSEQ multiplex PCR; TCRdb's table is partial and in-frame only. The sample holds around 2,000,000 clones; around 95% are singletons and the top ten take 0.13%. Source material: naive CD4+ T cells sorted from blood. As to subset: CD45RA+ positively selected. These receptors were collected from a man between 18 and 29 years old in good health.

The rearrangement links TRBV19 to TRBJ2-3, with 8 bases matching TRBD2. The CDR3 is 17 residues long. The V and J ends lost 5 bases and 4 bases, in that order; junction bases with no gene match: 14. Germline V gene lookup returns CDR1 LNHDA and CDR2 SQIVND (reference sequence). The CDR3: CASSPQGSGRGADTQYF. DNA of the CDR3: TGTGCCAGTAGTCCACAAGGGAGCGGGAGAGGGGCAGATACGCAGTATTTT.

In DNA, the CDR3 is TGCGCCAGCAGCCAAAGACAGGGTCGGGACGGGGAGCTGTTTTTT. Translating it yields CASSQRQGRDGELFF. The chain employs TRBV5-1 and TRBJ2-2; 7 positions match TRBD1. The CDR3 is 15 amino acids. Germline-derived CDR1 and CDR2 are SGHRS and YFSETQ. V shed 4 bases and J 7 bases; nucleotides not matched to a gene: 10.

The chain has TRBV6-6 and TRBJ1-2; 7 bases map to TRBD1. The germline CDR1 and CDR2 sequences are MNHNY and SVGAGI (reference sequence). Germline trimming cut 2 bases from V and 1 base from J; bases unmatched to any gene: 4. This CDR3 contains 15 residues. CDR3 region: CASSYGTANNYGYTF. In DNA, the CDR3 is TGTGCCAGCAGTTACGGGACAGCAAATAACTATGGCTACACCTTC.

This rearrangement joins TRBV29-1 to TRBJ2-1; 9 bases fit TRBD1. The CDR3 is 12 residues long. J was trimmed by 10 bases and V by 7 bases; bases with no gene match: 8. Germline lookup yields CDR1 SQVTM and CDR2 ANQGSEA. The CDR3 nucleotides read TGCAGCGGTACTCGGGGGACAGGGGAGCAGTTCTTC. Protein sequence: CSGTRGTGEQFF.

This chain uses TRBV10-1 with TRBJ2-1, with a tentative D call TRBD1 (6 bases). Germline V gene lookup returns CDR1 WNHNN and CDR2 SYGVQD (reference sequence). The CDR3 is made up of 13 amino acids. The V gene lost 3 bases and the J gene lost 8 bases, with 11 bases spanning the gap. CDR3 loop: CASSESQGYEQFF. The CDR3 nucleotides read TGCGCCAGCAGTGAATCGCAGGGGTATGAGCAGTTCTTC.

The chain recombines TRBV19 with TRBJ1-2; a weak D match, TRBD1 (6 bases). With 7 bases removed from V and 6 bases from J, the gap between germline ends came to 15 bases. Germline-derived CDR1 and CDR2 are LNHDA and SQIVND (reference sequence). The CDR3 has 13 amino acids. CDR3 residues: CASTQRGGHGYTF. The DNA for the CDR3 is TGTGCCAGTACCCAAAGGGGGGGGCATGGCTACACCTTC.

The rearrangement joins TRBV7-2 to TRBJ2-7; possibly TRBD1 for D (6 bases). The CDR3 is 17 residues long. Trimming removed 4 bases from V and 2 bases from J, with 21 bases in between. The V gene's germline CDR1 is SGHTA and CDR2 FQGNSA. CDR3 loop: CASSSSPGTNVPYEQYF. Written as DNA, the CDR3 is TGTGCCAGCAGCTCCTCCCCCGGGACAAACGTGCCCTACGAGCAGTACTTC. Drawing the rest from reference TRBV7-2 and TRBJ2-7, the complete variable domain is GAGVSQSPSNKVTEKGKDVELRCDPISGHTALYWYRQSLGQGLEFLIYFQGNSAPDKSGLPSDRFSAERTGGSVSTLTIQRTQQEDSAVYLCASSSSPGTNVPYEQYFGPGTRLTVT.

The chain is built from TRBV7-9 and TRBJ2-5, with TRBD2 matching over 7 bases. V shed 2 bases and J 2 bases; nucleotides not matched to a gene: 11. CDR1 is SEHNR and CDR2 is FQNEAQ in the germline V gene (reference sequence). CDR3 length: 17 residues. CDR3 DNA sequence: TGTGCCAGCAGCTTAAATTTGCTAGCGGTGAATCAAGAGACCCAGTACTTC. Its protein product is CASSLNLLAVNQETQYF.

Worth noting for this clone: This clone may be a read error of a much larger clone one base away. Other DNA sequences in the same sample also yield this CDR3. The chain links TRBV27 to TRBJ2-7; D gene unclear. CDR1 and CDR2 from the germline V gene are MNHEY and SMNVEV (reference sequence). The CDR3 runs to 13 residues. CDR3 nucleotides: TGCGCCAGCAGTTCTCGTCAAAACCACGAGCAGTACTTC. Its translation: CASSSRQNHEQYF.

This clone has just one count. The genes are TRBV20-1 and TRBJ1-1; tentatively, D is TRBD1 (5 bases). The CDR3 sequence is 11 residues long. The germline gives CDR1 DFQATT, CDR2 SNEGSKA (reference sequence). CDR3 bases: TGCAGCGCGGACATGAACACTGAAGCTTTCTTT. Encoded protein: CSADMNTEAFF.

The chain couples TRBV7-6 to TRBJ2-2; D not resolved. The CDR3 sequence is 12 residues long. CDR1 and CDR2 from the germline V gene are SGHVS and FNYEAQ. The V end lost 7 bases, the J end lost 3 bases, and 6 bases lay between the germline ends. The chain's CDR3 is CASTPYTGELFF. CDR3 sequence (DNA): TGTGCCAGCACACCTTACACCGGGGAGCTGTTTTTT. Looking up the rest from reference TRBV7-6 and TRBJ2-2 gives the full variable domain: GAGVSQSPRYKVTKRGQDVALRCDPISGHVSLYWYRQALGQGPEFLTYFNYEAQQDKSGLPNDRFSAERPEGSISTLTIQRTEQRDSAMYRCASTPYTGELFFGEGSRLTVL.

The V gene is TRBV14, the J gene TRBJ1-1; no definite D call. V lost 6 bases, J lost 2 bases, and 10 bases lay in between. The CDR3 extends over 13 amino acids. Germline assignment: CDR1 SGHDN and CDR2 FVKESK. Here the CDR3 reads CASRKTGNTEAFF. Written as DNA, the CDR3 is TGTGCCAGCAGAAAGACGGGTAACACTGAAGCTTTCTTT.

In DNA form, the CDR3 reads TGTGCCAGCAGTGACTCCGTTAGCGGGAGCTCCTACGAGCAGTACTTC. Translating it yields CASSDSVSGSSYEQYF. The chain employs TRBV6-4 and TRBJ2-7, with TRBD2 matching over 9 bases. Germline V gene lookup returns CDR1 MRHNA and CDR2 SNTAGT. The junction had 3 bases not matched to a gene; V was cut back by 0 bases and J by 0 bases. CDR3 length: 16 amino acids.

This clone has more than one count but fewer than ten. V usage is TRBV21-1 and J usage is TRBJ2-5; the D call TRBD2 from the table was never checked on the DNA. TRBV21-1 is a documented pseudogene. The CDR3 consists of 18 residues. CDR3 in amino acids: CASSKWEGGQTFQETQYF. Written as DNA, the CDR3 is TGTGCCAGCAGCAAATGGGAGGGGGGACAAACTTTCCAAGAGACCCAGTACTTC.

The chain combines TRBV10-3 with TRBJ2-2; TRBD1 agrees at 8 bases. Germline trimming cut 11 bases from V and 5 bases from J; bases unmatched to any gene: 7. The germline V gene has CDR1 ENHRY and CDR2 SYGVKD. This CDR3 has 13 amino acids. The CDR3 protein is CASGQEPTGELFF. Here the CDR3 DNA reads TGTGCCTCGGGACAGGAACCAACCGGGGAGCTGTTTTTT.

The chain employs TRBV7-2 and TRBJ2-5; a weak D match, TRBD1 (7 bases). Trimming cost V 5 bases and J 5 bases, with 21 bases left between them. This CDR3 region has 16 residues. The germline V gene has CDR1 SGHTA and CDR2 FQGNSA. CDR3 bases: TGTGCCAGCAGCCGGCTAGACAGATCAGGGGGGGAGACCCAGTACTTC. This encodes CASSRLDRSGGETQYF.

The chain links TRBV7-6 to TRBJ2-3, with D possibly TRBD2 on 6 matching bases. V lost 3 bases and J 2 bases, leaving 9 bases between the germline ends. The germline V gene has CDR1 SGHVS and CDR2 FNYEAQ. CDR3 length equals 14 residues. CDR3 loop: CASSLWEVTDTQYF. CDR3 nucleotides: TGTGCCAGCAGCTTGTGGGAGGTCACAGATACGCAGTATTTT.

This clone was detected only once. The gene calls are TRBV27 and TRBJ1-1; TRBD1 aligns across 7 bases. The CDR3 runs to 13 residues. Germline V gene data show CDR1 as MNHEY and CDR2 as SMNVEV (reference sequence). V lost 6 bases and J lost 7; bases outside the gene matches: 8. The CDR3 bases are TGTGCCAGCAGGACACAGGGGTACGGTGAAGCTTTCTTT. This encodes CASRTQGYGEAFF.

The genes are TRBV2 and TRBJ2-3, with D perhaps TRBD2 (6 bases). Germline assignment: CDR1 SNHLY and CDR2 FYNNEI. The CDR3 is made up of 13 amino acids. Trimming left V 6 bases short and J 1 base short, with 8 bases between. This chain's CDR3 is CASRASGTDTQYF. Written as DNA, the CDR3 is TGTGCCAGCAGGGCTAGCGGCACAGATACGCAGTATTTT.

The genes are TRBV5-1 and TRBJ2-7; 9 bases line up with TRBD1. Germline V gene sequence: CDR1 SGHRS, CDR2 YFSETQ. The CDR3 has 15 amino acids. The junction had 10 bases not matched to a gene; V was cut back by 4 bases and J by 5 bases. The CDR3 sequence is CASSPRTGEGNEQYF. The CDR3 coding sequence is TGCGCCAGCAGCCCACGGACAGGGGAAGGCAACGAGCAGTACTTC.

The CDR3 DNA reads as TGTGCCAGCAGTCTCAGGACTGGAGGAGTGTTTTTT. Translation gives CASSLRTGGVFF. The chain carries TRBV28 and TRBJ1-4; D not resolved. CDR1 and CDR2 from the germline V gene are MDHEN and SYDVKM. V was shortened by 5 bases and J by 15 bases, with 16 bases between the two germline ends. The CDR3 covers 12 residues.

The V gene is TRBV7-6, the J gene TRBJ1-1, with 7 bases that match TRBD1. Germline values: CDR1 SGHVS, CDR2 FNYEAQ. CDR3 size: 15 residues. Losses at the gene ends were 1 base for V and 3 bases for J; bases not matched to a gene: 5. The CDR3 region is CASSLDRGRDTEAFF. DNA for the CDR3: TGTGCCAGCAGCTTAGACAGGGGCCGGGACACTGAAGCTTTCTTT.

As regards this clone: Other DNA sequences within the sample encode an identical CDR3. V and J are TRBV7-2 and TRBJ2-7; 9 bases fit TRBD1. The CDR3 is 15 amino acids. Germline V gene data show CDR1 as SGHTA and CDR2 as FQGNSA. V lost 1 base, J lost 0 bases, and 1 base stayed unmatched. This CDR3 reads CASSLGTGVSYEQYF. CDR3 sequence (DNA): TGTGCCAGCAGCTTAGGGACAGGGGTCTCCTACGAGCAGTACTTC.

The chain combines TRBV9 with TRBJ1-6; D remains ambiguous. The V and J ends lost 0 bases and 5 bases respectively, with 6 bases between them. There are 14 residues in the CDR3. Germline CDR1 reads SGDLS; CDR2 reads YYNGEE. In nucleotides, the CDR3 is TGTGCCAGCAGCGTAGGGACCAATAATTCACCCCTCCACTTT. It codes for CASSVGTNNSPLHF.

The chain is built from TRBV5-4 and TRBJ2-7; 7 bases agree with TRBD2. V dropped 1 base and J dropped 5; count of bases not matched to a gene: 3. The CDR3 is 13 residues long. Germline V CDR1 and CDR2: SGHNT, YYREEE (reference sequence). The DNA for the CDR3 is TGTGCCAGCAGCTTGCGGGGGGTCGACGAGCAGTACTTC. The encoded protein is CASSLRGVDEQYF.

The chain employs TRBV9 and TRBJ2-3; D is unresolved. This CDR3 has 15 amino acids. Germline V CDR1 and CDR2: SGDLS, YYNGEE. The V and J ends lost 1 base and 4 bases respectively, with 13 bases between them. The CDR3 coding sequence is TGTGCCAGCAGCGTACGCACATATGCGCCAGATACGCAGTATTTT. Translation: CASSVRTYAPDTQYF.

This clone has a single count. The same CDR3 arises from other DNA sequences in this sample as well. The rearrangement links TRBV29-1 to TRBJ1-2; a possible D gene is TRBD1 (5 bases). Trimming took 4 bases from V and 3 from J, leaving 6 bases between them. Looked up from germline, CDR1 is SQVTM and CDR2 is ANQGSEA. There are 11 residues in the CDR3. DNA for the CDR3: TGCAGCGTTGGGGGGGACTATGGCTACACCTTC. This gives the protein CSVGGDYGYTF.